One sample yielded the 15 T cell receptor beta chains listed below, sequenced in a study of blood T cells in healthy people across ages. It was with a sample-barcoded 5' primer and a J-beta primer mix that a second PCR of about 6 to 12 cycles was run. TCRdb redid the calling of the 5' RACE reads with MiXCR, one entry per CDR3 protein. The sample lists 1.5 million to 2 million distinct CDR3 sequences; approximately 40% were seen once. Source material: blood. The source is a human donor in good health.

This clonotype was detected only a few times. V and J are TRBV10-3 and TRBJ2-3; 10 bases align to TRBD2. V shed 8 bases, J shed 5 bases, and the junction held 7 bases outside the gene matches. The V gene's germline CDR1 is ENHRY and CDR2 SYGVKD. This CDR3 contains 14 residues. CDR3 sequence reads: CAIRSGGAGDTQYF. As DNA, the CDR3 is TGTGCCATCCGCAGCGGGGGGGCTGGAGATACGCAGTATTTT.

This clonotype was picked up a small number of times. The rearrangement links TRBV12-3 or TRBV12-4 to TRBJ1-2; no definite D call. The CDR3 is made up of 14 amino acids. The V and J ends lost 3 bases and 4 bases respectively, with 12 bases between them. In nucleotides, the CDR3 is TGTGCCAGCAGTTTTAGTGGGTCCGCCTATGGCTACACCTTC. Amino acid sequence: CASSFSGSAYGYTF.

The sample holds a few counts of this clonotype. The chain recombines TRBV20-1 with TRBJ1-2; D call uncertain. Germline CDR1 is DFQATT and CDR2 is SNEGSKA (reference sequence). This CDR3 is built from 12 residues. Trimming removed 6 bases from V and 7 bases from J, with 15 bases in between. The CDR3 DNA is TGCAGTGCCTCGCAGCGGAGTCGTGGCTACACCTTC. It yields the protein CSASQRSRGYTF.

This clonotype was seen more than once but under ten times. This CDR3 reads CASSPHGQKETQYF. CDR3 nucleotide sequence: TGTGCCAGCAGCCCCCATGGTCAGAAAGAGACCCAGTACTTC. The V gene is TRBV9, the J gene TRBJ2-5; D is uncertain. CDR1 is SGDLS, CDR2 YYNGEE, per germline. The CDR3 loop spans 14 amino acids. V was shortened by 4 bases and J by 3 bases, with 13 bases between the two germline ends.

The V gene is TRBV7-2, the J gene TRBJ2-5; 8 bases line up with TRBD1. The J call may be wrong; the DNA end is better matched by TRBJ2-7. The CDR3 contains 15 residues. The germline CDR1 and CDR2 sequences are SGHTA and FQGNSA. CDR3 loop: CASSLGTGFVAEQYF. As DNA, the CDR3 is TGTGCCAGCAGCTTAGGGACAGGGTTCGTCGCCGAGCAGTACTTC.

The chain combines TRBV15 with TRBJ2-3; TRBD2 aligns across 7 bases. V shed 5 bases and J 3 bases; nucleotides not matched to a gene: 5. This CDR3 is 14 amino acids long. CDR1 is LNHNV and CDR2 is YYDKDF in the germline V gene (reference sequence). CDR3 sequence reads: CATSPRLATDTQYF. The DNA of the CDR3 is TGTGCCACCAGCCCTCGACTAGCAACAGATACGCAGTATTTT.

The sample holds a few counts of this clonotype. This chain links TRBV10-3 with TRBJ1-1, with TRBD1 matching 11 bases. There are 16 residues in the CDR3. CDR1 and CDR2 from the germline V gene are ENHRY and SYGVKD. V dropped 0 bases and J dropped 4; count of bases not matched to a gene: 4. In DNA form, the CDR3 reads TGTGCCATCAGTGAGTCGGGACAGGGGGTTAGCACTGAAGCTTTCTTT. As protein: CAISESGQGVSTEAFF.

CDR3 loop: CASRQDTSGTGIFSYEQYF. For the CDR3, the DNA is TGTGCCAGCAGACAAGACACGTCCGGGACAGGGATCTTCTCCTACGAGCAGTACTTC. This chain links TRBV5-5 with TRBJ2-7; TRBD1 matches 9 bases. Per the germline V gene, CDR1 is SGHKS and CDR2 is YYEKEE (reference sequence). This CDR3 spans 19 amino acids. Unmatched junction bases numbered 18, after V lost 5 bases and J lost 0 bases.

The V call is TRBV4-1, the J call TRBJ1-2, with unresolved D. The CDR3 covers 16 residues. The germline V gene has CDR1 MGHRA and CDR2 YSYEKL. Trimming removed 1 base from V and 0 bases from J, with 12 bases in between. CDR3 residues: CASSQAPKRPNYGYTF. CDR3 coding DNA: TGCGCCAGCAGCCAAGCTCCGAAAAGGCCTAACTATGGCTACACCTTC.

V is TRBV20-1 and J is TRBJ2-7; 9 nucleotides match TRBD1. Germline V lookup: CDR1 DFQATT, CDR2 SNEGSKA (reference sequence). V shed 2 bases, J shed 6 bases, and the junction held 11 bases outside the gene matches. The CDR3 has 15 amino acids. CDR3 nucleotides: TGCAGTGCTAGACCCCCCGGGAGGACAGGGGCCGAGCAGTACTTC. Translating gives CSARPPGRTGAEQYF.

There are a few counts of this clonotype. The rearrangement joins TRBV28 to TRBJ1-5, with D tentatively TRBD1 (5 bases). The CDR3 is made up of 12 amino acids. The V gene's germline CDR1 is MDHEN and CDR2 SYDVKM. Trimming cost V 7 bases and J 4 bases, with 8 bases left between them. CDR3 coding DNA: TGTGCCAGCAATCCAGGGAATCAGCCCCAGCATTTT. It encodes CASNPGNQPQHF.

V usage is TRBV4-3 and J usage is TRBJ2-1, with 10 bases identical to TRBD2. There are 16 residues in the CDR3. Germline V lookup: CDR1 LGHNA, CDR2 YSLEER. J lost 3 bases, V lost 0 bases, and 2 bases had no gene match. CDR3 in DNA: TGCGCCAGCAGCCAAGAACTAGCGGGGAACTACAATGAGCAGTTCTTC. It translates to CASSQELAGNYNEQFF.

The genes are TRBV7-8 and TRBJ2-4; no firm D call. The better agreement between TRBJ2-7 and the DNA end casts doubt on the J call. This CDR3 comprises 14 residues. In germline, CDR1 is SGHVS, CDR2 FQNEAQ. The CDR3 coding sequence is TGTGCCAGCAGCTTAGAGGACGGAATCTACGAGCAGTACTTC. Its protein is CASSLEDGIYEQYF.

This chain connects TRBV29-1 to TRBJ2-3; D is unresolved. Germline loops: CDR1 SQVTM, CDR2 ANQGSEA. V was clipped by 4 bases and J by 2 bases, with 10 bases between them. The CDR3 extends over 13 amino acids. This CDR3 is CSVAGVTTDTQYF. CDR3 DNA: TGCAGCGTTGCAGGAGTCACCACAGATACGCAGTATTTT.

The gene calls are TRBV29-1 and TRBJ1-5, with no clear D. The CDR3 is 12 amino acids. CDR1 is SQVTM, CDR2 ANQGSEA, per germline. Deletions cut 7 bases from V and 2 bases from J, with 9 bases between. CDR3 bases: TGCAGCGCCGGGTATCGCAATCAGCCCCAGCATTTT. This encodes CSAGYRNQPQHF.